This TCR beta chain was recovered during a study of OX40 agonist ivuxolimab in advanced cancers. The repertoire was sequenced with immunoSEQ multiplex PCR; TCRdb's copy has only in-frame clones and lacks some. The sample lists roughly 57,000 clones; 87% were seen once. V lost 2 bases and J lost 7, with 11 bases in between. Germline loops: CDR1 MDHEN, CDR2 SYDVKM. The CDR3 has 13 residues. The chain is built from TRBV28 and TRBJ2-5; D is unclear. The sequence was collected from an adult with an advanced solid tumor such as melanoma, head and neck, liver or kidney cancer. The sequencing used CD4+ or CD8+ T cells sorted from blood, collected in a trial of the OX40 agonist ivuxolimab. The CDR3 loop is CASSLRFYPTQYF. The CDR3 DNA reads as TGTGCCAGCAGTTTAAGGTTCTATCCGACCCAGTACTTC.